This entry is about one TCR beta chain. This record comes from a study of blood T cell repertoires in COVID-19. This CDR3 has 13 residues. V gave up 4 bases and J gave up 0 bases, with 6 bases separating them. Germline V gene lookup returns CDR1 LGHDT and CDR2 YNNKEL (reference sequence). Original data processing: Reference gene primers were amplified, and this amplification served to estimate nucleated cell counts. TCRdb keeps only in-frame clones here, not all; method: immunoSEQ multiplex PCR. V and J calls and clone size are copied from that table; D and trimming were computed from the DNA. The repertoire holds about 180,000 clones, with roughly 89% as singletons.

Sequencing was performed on peripheral blood. This chain uses TRBV3-1 (or the pseudogene TRBV3-2) with TRBJ1-1; D is uncertain. This clonotype was obtained from a woman between 45 and 65 years old with acute or convalescent COVID-19. For the CDR3, the DNA is TGTGCCAGCAGCCCTCGGGTGAACACTGAAGCTTTCTTT. Residues: CASSPRVNTEAFF.